This entry features one T cell receptor (beta chain) sequence. The sample originates from a study of blood T cells in healthy people across ages. The germline V and J ends were trimmed by 5 bases and 1 base, with 12 bases remaining between them. The V gene's germline CDR1 is MNHEY and CDR2 SVGAGI. The CDR3 covers 15 residues. Per sample, a minimum of 6 million PBMCs were isolated. Alongside a J-beta primer mix, a sample-barcoded 5' primer served in a second PCR lasting roughly 7 to 11 cycles. The authors tagged each cDNA molecule using a template-switch adaptor with 12 random nucleotides. Using its own MiXCR run on the 5' RACE reads, TCRdb lists one record per CDR3 protein. The data show under 2,000,000 distinct CDR3 sequences, with 49% seen just once and 2.1% held by the top ten.

Source material: blood. The TCR comes from a woman aged 35 to 49 in good health. The V gene is TRBV6-5, the J gene TRBJ2-1; TRBD1 is a possible D gene (6 bases). The chain's CDR3 is CASSQTRGSYNEQFF. CDR3 bases: TGTGCCAGCAGTCAAACCAGGGGTTCCTACAATGAGCAGTTCTTC.